A selection of T cell receptor beta chains follows, all from one sample in a study of response to subunit inactivated influenza vaccine. One entry per CDR3 protein, called by TCRdb with MiXCR from the RT-PCR reads. This sample carries about 580,000 distinct CDR3 sequences, approximately 15% of them seen once, and the ten largest clones take approximately 10%. The material was PBMCs from blood, obtained approximately 13 days after vaccination. These receptors were obtained from a man aged 50-59 years who received an inactivated influenza vaccine. Both conserved end residues are part of each CDR3. Each record gives: J gene, clone size, CDR3 length, V gene, D gene, CDR3 DNA, CDR3 protein. The D gene is left open where the match is weak. Part of the rows lack a size; the others show once, few, many or a class for expanded clones.

TRBJ2-1 . 16 TRBV14 TRBD2 TGTGCCAGCAGCCAAGAAGGTAGCGGGGTCTACAATGAGCAGTTCTTC CASSQEGSGVYNEQFF
TRBJ2-1 . 16 TRBV5-4 . TGTGCCAGCAGCCCCTCATCGGGCCTGTTTTACAATGAGCAGTTCTTC CASSPSSGLFYNEQFF
TRBJ2-4 few 17 TRBV3-1 . TGTGCCAGCAGCCAAGACCCGGTCCGGGACCCTAGAAACATTCAGTACTTC CASSQDPVRDPRNIQYF
TRBJ2-7 few 14 TRBV7-2 . TGTGCCAGCAGCTCGGTGGGGCGGTTCTACGAGCAGTACTTC CASSSVGRFYEQYF
TRBJ2-3 many 14 TRBV20-1 . TGCAGTGCTAGTCTCGCGGTTAGCACAGATACGCAGTATTTT CSASLAVSTDTQYF
TRBJ2-1 few 13 TRBV9 . TGTGCCAGCAGCGCGAGCCTTGGGAATGAGCAGTTCTTC CASSASLGNEQFF
TRBJ2-2 . 15 TRBV14 . TGTGCCAGCAGCCAAGAAGTGGGCAACACCGGGGAGCTGTTTTTT CASSQEVGNTGELFF
TRBJ2-7 . 16 TRBV4-2 TRBD2 TGTGCCAGCAGCCAAGAAGCAGGGACTAGCGGGCGGGAGCAGTACTTC CASSQEAGTSGREQYF
TRBJ2-1 few 11 TRBV20-1 . TGCAGTGCTCCCCACTACAATGAGCAGTTCTTC CSAPHYNEQFF
TRBJ2-6 few 16 TRBV28 . TGTGCCAGCAGTTTATGGGGGGAACCTGGGGCCAACGTCCTGACTTTC CASSLWGEPGANVLTF
TRBJ1-2 few 14 TRBV12-3/TRBV12-4 . TGTGCCAGCAGTCTAGGACCCGGGACACATGGCTACACCTTC CASSLGPGTHGYTF
TRBJ2-3 . 16 TRBV7-2 TRBD2 TGTGCCAGCAGCTTAGCTTTAGCGGGAGGGTCCGATACGCAGTATTTT CASSLALAGGSDTQYF
TRBJ2-6 . 16 TRBV5-1 . TGCGCCAGCAGCTGGGGAGACTCCTCTGGGGCCAACGTCCTGACTTTC CASSWGDSSGANVLTF
TRBJ2-3 . 15 TRBV7-2 . TGTGCCAGCAGCCTCAGGTCTAGAGGGACAGATACGCAGTATTTT CASSLRSRGTDTQYF
TRBJ2-2 few 16 TRBV7-2 . TGTGCCAGCAGCTTAGTTGCGCAGGGTACGAGCGGGGAGCTGTTTTTT CASSLVAQGTSGELFF